These 21 T cell receptor beta chains came from one sample sequenced in a study of regulatory T cells in long-lasting Graves disease. iRepertoire HTBI primers and Arm-PCR of CDR3 regions built TCR beta libraries. Each CDR3 protein gets one entry after TCRdb re-called the multiplex PCR reads with MiXCR. The table shows under 400,000 distinct CDR3 sequences, with roughly a sixth occurring only once. This sample's time point: newly diagnosed GD, antithyroid drugs for less than 3 months. Isolated PBMC RNA provided the starting material for the TCR library. These data were also reused for a study on T cells in Graves' hyperthyroidism and ophthalmopathy.

Specimen: peripheral blood mononuclear cells (PBMCs), collected at new diagnosis, from a patient treated with antithyroid drugs. Receptor source: a man between 40 and 49 years old with Graves disease.

There are a few counts of this clonotype. Since no conserved phenylalanine or tryptophan closes the CDR3, a read error is the likely cause. The rearrangement links TRBV6-2 or TRBV6-3 to TRBJ2-2; no firm D call. From germline, CDR1 is MNHEY and CDR2 SVGEGT. The CDR3 totals 13 residues. V was pared by 7 bases and J by 7 bases, with 13 bases between. This CDR3 is CASTILGIGELFC. CDR3 DNA: TGTGCCAGCACCATCCTAGGGATCGGGGAGCTGTTTTGT.

This clonotype was detected once. A single base separates this from a much larger clone, so it may be a read error. This rearrangement joins TRBV7-2 to TRBJ2-2, with 7 bases identical to TRBD2. The CDR3 covers 14 residues. Germline V gene sequence: CDR1 SGHTA, CDR2 FQGNSA. In DNA form, the CDR3 reads TGTGTCAGCGGAACCACGGGGGGAACCGGGGAGCTGTTTTTT. This encodes CVSGTTGGTGELFF.

This clonotype came up once. A much larger clone differs by one base, so this may be a read error. This rearrangement joins TRBV12-3 or TRBV12-4 to TRBJ1-2; D ambiguous. The CDR3 covers 13 residues. The chain's CDR3 is CASGLREAGGYTF. Written as DNA, the CDR3 is TGTGCCAGCGGTTTGAGGGAGGCGGGTGGCTACACCTTC.

This clonotype was observed many times. V usage is TRBV5-5 and J usage is TRBJ2-5, with a weak D call TRBD1 (6 bases). The germline CDR1 and CDR2 sequences are SGHKS and YYEKEE (reference sequence). CDR3 length equals 15 residues. V lost 0 bases, J lost 1 base, and 10 bases lay in between. CDR3 amino acids: CASSLGGHLQETQYF. The CDR3 DNA reads TGTGCCAGCAGCTTGGGGGGACATCTCCAAGAGACCCAGTACTTC. The whole variable domain, remainder taken from reference TRBV5-5 and TRBJ2-5, is DAGVTQSPTHLIKTRGQQVTLRCSPISGHKSVSWYQQVLGQGPQFIFQYYEKEERGRGNFPDRFSARQFPNYSSELNVNALLLGDSALYLCASSLGGHLQETQYFGPGTRLLVL.

In its sample, this clonotype was seen a few times. The rearrangement uses TRBV6-9 and TRBJ1-1, with 8 bases lining up with TRBD1. V was clipped by 3 bases and J by 7 bases; unmatched bases: 1. This CDR3 has 12 residues. Germline CDR1 reads MNHGY; CDR2 reads SVAAGI. CDR3 region: CASSYGTGEAFF. The CDR3 DNA is TGTGCCAGCAGTTACGGGACAGGTGAAGCTTTCTTT.

This clonotype was found many times. The genes are TRBV28 and TRBJ2-7; 9 nucleotides match TRBD1. This CDR3 region has 15 residues. Trimming cost V 3 bases and J 1 base; bases outside gene matches: 4. Germline values: CDR1 MDHEN, CDR2 SYDVKM. DNA for the CDR3: TGTGCCAGCAGTTTTCCGGGACAGGGATCCTACGAGCAGTACTTC. Its translation is CASSFPGQGSYEQYF. Full variable domain (missing parts from reference TRBV28 and TRBJ2-7): DVKVTQSSRYLVKRTGEKVFLECVQDMDHENMFWYRQDPGLGLRLIYFSYDVKMKEKGDIPEGYSVSREKKERFSLILESASTNQTSMYLCASSFPGQGSYEQYFGPGTRLTVT.

This clonotype was recorded many times. The CDR3 here is CASRLQGSSYNSPLHF. For the CDR3, the DNA is TGTGCCAGCAGACTACAGGGGAGCTCCTATAATTCACCCCTCCACTTT. V and J are TRBV28 and TRBJ1-6; TRBD1 aligns across 7 bases. Germline CDR1 reads MDHEN; CDR2 reads SYDVKM. The V and J ends lost 6 bases and 0 bases, in that order; junction bases with no gene match: 5. CDR3 length equals 16 residues.

This clonotype was observed a few times. The chain couples TRBV29-1 to TRBJ2-2, with 7 bases matching TRBD1. Germline V gene sequence: CDR1 SQVTM, CDR2 ANQGSEA. V shed 3 bases and J 3 bases; nucleotides not matched to a gene: 4. This CDR3 region has 14 residues. CDR3 coding DNA: TGCAGCGTTGAGGGACAGCCCTACACCGGGGAGCTGTTTTTT. Amino acids: CSVEGQPYTGELFF.

This clonotype was seen at least ten times. J is TRBJ1-1 and V is TRBV30, with D unresolved. V lost 2 bases and J 4 bases, leaving 11 bases between the germline ends. The CDR3 has 13 residues. Per germline, CDR1 GTSNPN and CDR2 SVGIG (reference sequence). Written as DNA, the CDR3 is TGTGCCTGGAGTAGCGATCCTCGCACTGAAGCTTTCTTT. It yields the protein CAWSSDPRTEAFF. The full variable domain, in which reference TRBV30 and TRBJ1-1 provide the parts outside the CDR3, is SQTIHQWPATLVQPVGSPLSLECTVEGTSNPNLYWYRQAAGRGLQLLFYSVGIGQISSEVPQNLSASRPQDRQFILSSKKLLLSDSGFYLCAWSSDPRTEAFFGQGTRLTVV.

This clonotype was observed a few times. The genes are TRBV7-3 and TRBJ2-4, with 8 bases fitting TRBD2. This CDR3 is built from 15 residues. Germline V gene data show CDR1 as SGHTA and CDR2 as FQGTGA. V lost 1 base and J lost 9; bases outside the gene matches: 8. For the CDR3, the DNA is TGTGCCAGCAGCTTAAGTGCCGGGGGGGACTTCATTCAGTACTTC. Protein product: CASSLSAGGDFIQYF.

This clonotype was picked up many times. The chain employs TRBV6-1 and TRBJ2-7; D gene ambiguous. The V end was cut by 8 bases, the J end by 3 bases, with 11 bases between. The CDR3 sequence is 12 residues long. Germline-derived CDR1 and CDR2 are MNHNS and SASEGT. CDR3 bases: TGTGCCAGCCGTCTCCCGAGCTACGAGCAGTACTTC. This encodes CASRLPSYEQYF.

The sample holds many counts of this clonotype. The gene calls are TRBV6-2 or TRBV6-3 and TRBJ2-4, with a possible D match to TRBD1 (6 bases). The CDR3 loop spans 12 amino acids. V lost 2 bases and J 13 bases, leaving 12 bases between the germline ends. CDR1 is MNHEY and CDR2 is SVGEGT in the germline V gene. The CDR3 spells CASSYQGLIQYF. Written as DNA, the CDR3 is TGTGCCAGCAGTTACCAGGGGCTGATACAGTACTTC.

This clonotype appeared many times. The chain uses TRBV29-1 and TRBJ2-3; 7 bases line up with TRBD2. The junction had 3 bases not matched to a gene; V was cut back by 8 bases and J by 4 bases. Germline loops: CDR1 SQVTM, CDR2 ANQGSEA. The CDR3 covers 11 residues. The CDR3 region is CSRRGADTQYF. CDR3 DNA: TGCAGCCGCCGGGGGGCAGATACGCAGTATTTT.

This clonotype has a handful of counts. The V and J genes are TRBV20-1 and TRBJ2-3, with D possibly being TRBD2 (6 bases). V dropped 0 bases and J dropped 12 bases, with 31 bases sitting between them. The CDR3 covers 18 residues. Looked up from germline, CDR1 is DFQATT and CDR2 is SNEGSKA (reference sequence). In nucleotides, the CDR3 is TGCAGTGCTAGAGATTGGAGGGTGAAGTCGGGGCGCCGCGACGAACAGTATTTT. As protein: CSARDWRVKSGRRDEQYF.

The table lists this clonotype with many counts. The chain couples TRBV5-4 to TRBJ2-3, with TRBD1 matching over 7 bases. Germline V CDR1 and CDR2: SGHNT, YYREEE (reference sequence). The CDR3 sequence is 18 residues long. V shed 0 bases and J 2 bases; nucleotides not matched to a gene: 12. This CDR3 is CASSLEAFEGAYTDTQYF. The CDR3 DNA reads TGTGCCAGCAGCTTGGAGGCATTCGAGGGGGCGTACACAGATACGCAGTATTTT.

This chain connects TRBV20-1 to TRBJ2-5; 7 bases agree with TRBD1. CDR3 size: 15 residues. The germline gives CDR1 DFQATT, CDR2 SNEGSKA (reference sequence). J lost 7 bases, V lost 1 base, and 12 bases had no gene match. The CDR3 DNA is TGCAGTGCTAGAGTTACAGGGGCGCCTTTAGGGACCCAGTACTTC. Encoded protein: CSARVTGAPLGTQYF.

This clonotype was picked up many times. This rearrangement joins TRBV7-9 to TRBJ2-5, with 8 bases that match TRBD2. Unmatched junction bases numbered 8, after V lost 6 bases and J lost 2 bases. This CDR3 comprises 15 residues. CDR1 and CDR2 from the germline V gene are SEHNR and FQNEAQ (reference sequence). DNA of the CDR3: TGTGCCAGCAGTCCCCGGGGACTAGTTCAAGAGACCCAGTACTTC. Its translation: CASSPRGLVQETQYF.

This clonotype was detected many times. This chain uses TRBV20-1 with TRBJ1-5, with 7 bases that match TRBD1. The CDR3 spans 14 residues. Germline loops: CDR1 DFQATT, CDR2 SNEGSKA (reference sequence). V lost 6 bases and J lost 2; bases outside the gene matches: 7. CDR3 in DNA: TGCAGTGCGGACCAGGGGGTGCGCAATCAGCCCCAGCATTTT. Translating it yields CSADQGVRNQPQHF.

This clonotype came up many times. This chain connects TRBV6-5 to TRBJ2-3; tentatively, D is TRBD2 (7 bases). The CDR3 sequence is 15 residues long. Trimming stripped 1 base from V and 5 bases from J, with 13 bases between. Looked up from germline, CDR1 is MNHEY and CDR2 is SVGAGI. The CDR3 coding sequence is TGTGCCAGCAGTTACTACGGGGGGCGAGGAGATACGCAGTATTTT. This encodes CASSYYGGRGDTQYF.

This clonotype was seen at least ten times. The chain employs TRBV7-2 and TRBJ2-7, with 10 positions matching TRBD2. CDR3 size: 16 residues. Looked up from germline, CDR1 is SGHTA and CDR2 is FQGNSA. J was trimmed by 6 bases and V by 1 base; bases with no gene match: 9. CDR3 region: CASSLGLAGPQFEQYF. For the CDR3, the DNA is TGTGCCAGCAGCTTAGGACTAGCGGGCCCACAATTCGAGCAGTACTTC.

This clonotype has just a few counts. V is TRBV5-1 and J is TRBJ1-2; no definite D call. V lost 0 bases, J lost 7 bases, and 10 bases lay in between. CDR1 and CDR2 from the germline V gene are SGHRS and YFSETQ. The CDR3 runs 13 residues. The CDR3 DNA reads TGCGCCAGCAGCTTGGCGCCGGATAGTGGCTACACCTTC. This translates into CASSLAPDSGYTF.